Below, one T cell receptor beta chain is given with its context. Sequencing used immunoSEQ multiplex PCR; TCRdb keeps in-frame clones, though not all of them. The sample records tens of thousands of clones, about nine tenths being singletons. This CDR3 contains 18 residues. Germline lookup yields CDR1 MDHEN and CDR2 SYDVKM. The V and J ends lost 4 bases and 1 base, in that order; junction bases with no gene match: 6. This sample stems from a study of OX40 agonist ivuxolimab in advanced cancers. Study in general: The study gave patients intravenous ivuxolimab at 0.01 to 10 mg/kg every 2 weeks. At approximately 83% male, the cohort had a mean age of around 56 years, ranging from roughly 20 to 90. Eligibility rules accepted prior anti-PD-1, anti-PD-L1 or anti-CTLA-4 therapy, and 35% to 45% had some.

Sample: CD4+ or CD8+ T cells sorted from blood, taken in a trial of the OX40 agonist ivuxolimab. The clonotype comes from an adult with an advanced solid tumor such as melanoma, head and neck, liver or kidney cancer. The chain is built from TRBV28 and TRBJ2-5; TRBD2 matches 16 bases. The CDR3 DNA is TGTGCCAGCAGTTCCCAGGGACTAGCGGGAGGGCGCCAAGAGACCCAGTACTTC. Its translation is CASSSQGLAGGRQETQYF.